This section outlines one T cell receptor beta chain sequence together with its context. Data came from immunoSEQ multiplex PCR; TCRdb stores just in-frame clones and leaves some out. Here the sample spans around 100,000 clones, roughly 94% being singletons. These data belong to a study of technical replicates of blood from a handful of donors. CDR3 length: 15 residues. CDR1 and CDR2 from the germline V gene are MNHEY and SMNVEV (reference sequence). Trimming cost V 1 base and J 0 bases, with 9 bases left between them. This TCR came from a human donor in good health. The chain combines TRBV27 with TRBJ1-1, with D maybe TRBD1 (5 bases). Sequencing input: T cells isolated from PBMCs. CDR3 DNA sequence: TGTGCCAGCAGTTTATTAGGGGATCTGAACACTGAAGCTTTCTTT. As protein: CASSLLGDLNTEAFF.